Below are 18 T cell receptor beta chains sequenced from a single sample in a study of cytomegalovirus exposure and HLA in healthy donors. Amplification used 60 Vbeta primers and 13 Jbeta primers. TCRdb keeps only in-frame clones here, not all; method: immunoSEQ multiplex PCR. Of about 110,000 clones detected, 79% appear once; the ten largest clones hold about 6.8%. The sample consisted of PBMCs. These receptor sequences come from a young man in good health and CMV-seropositive.

In its sample, this clone was seen a few times. This chain uses TRBV19 with TRBJ1-1; D unclear. This CDR3 has 13 residues. CDR1 LNHDA and CDR2 SQIVND come from the germline V gene (reference sequence). The V and J ends lost 3 bases and 3 bases respectively, with 8 bases between them. The CDR3: CASSIGLHTEAFF. As DNA, the CDR3 is TGTGCCAGTAGTATCGGACTCCACACTGAAGCTTTCTTT.

This chain links TRBV7-6 with TRBJ1-2, with a possible D match to TRBD1 (6 bases). V gave up 0 bases and J gave up 4 bases, with 21 bases separating them. Germline V gene lookup returns CDR1 SGHVS and CDR2 FNYEAQ. This CDR3 has 18 amino acids. The CDR3 loop reads CASSLAKRDTEPIYGYTF. CDR3 nucleotide sequence: TGTGCCAGCAGCTTAGCTAAACGGGACACCGAGCCCATCTATGGCTACACCTTC.

The rearrangement joins TRBV4-3 to TRBJ2-3; 8 bases map to TRBD1. Unmatched junction bases numbered 7, after V lost 0 bases and J lost 5 bases. This CDR3 region has 16 residues. CDR1 and CDR2 (germline): LGHNA, YSLEER. The CDR3 bases are TGCGCCAGCAGCCAAGATAACAGGGGGTGGGTAGATACGCAGTATTTT. Amino acid sequence: CASSQDNRGWVDTQYF.

The rearrangement joins TRBV30 to TRBJ2-5; 10 positions match TRBD2. Germline values: CDR1 GTSNPN, CDR2 SVGIG (reference sequence). The CDR3 length is 15 residues. V lost 4 bases, J lost 4 bases, and 9 bases stayed unmatched. The CDR3 spells CAWTSSGGAGETQYF. The DNA of the CDR3 is TGTGCCTGGACCTCAAGCGGGGGGGCCGGAGAGACCCAGTACTTC.

This clone has just one count. The chain is built from TRBV18 and TRBJ2-1; D not certain. Deletions cut 4 bases from V and 7 bases from J, with 5 bases between. This CDR3 region has 11 residues. From germline, CDR1 is KGHSH and CDR2 LQKENI. In nucleotides, the CDR3 is TGTGCCAGCTCACAGAGTAATGAGCAGTTCTTC. It is translated as CASSQSNEQFF.

The genes are TRBV2 and TRBJ2-2, with 10 bases matching TRBD2. The CDR3 covers 15 residues. Germline loops: CDR1 SNHLY, CDR2 FYNNEI. V gave up 4 bases and J gave up 6 bases; unmatched junction bases: 5. The CDR3 region is CASSALAGAPGELFF. The DNA for the CDR3 is TGTGCCAGCAGTGCGCTAGCGGGGGCCCCCGGGGAGCTGTTTTTT.

This clone was observed a handful of times. The chain joins TRBV6-1 to TRBJ1-4, with 8 bases lining up with TRBD1. Germline-derived CDR1 and CDR2 are MNHNS and SASEGT. J gave up 5 bases and V 3 bases, and 8 bases lay outside the gene matches. The CDR3 is 16 amino acids. The CDR3 loop reads CASSEPGQAKNEKLFF. Written as DNA, the CDR3 is TGTGCCAGCAGTGAGCCGGGACAGGCTAAGAATGAAAAACTGTTTTTT.

Only a few counts were recorded for this clone. The junction shows a germline mismatch at one end, possibly a read error. V is TRBV6-5 and J is TRBJ2-1; 15 nucleotides align to TRBD2. CDR1 and CDR2 (germline): MNHEY, SVGAGI. The CDR3 has 13 residues. The DNA of the CDR3 is TGTGCCAGCAGCCAGAGGACTAGCGGGGGGGCGGTCTTC. Its translation is CASSQRTSGGAVF.

This clone was detected once. The chain couples TRBV29-1 to TRBJ1-1; D might be TRBD1 (5 bases). The CDR3 runs to 14 residues. V was pared by 6 bases and J by 1 base, with 15 bases between. Germline CDR1 SQVTM, CDR2 ANQGSEA. CDR3 bases: TGCAGCGTCGGGAGGGTGGGGGAGAACACTGAAGCTTTCTTT. It encodes CSVGRVGENTEAFF.

V usage is TRBV4-2 and J usage is TRBJ2-1; TRBD1 matches at 7 bases. This CDR3 region has 17 residues. V was pared by 2 bases and J by 1 base, with 8 bases of the junction left unmatched. Germline V CDR1 and CDR2: LGHNA, YNFKEQ. CDR3 DNA sequence: TGTGCCAGCAGCCAACTTACAGGGGTCCCTTCCTACAATGAGCAGTTCTTC. Residues: CASSQLTGVPSYNEQFF.

The rearrangement links TRBV7-6 to TRBJ2-3; 13 positions agree with TRBD2. Germline V gives CDR1 SGHVS, CDR2 FNYEAQ. J was trimmed by 4 bases and V by 4 bases; bases with no gene match: 2. This CDR3 has 15 residues. CDR3 region: CASSSTSGGADTQYF. The CDR3 nucleotides are TGTGCCAGCAGCTCCACTAGCGGGGGGGCAGATACGCAGTATTTT.

This rearrangement joins TRBV4-1 to TRBJ2-5; a possible D gene is TRBD2 (6 bases). Looked up from germline, CDR1 is MGHRA and CDR2 is YSYEKL. Trimming stripped 2 bases from V and 6 bases from J, with 10 bases between. The CDR3 totals 13 residues. DNA for the CDR3: TGCGCCAGCAGCCAATCGGGCGGGAAGACCCAGTACTTC. Its translation is CASSQSGGKTQYF.

The V and J genes are TRBV23-1 and TRBJ2-7; possible D gene TRBD1, 6 bases. TRBV23-1 is recorded as an ORF, its role being uncertain. The CDR3 spans 15 residues. V lost 7 bases and J 2 bases, leaving 18 bases between the germline ends. The CDR3 region has the DNA TGCGCCAGCACCCCCCGCAGGGGTCCGACCTACGAGCAGTACTTC. This sequence encodes CASTPRRGPTYEQYF.

The chain employs TRBV9 and TRBJ2-5; TRBD1 might be the D (6 bases). The CDR3 is 16 residues long. The germline V gene has CDR1 SGDLS and CDR2 YYNGEE. Between the trimmed V and J ends, which lost 4 bases and 5 bases, there was a span of 21 bases. The CDR3 reads CASSIGQHSEQETQYF. In DNA, the CDR3 is TGTGCCAGCAGCATCGGACAGCACTCAGAGCAGGAGACCCAGTACTTC.

The V and J genes are TRBV18 and TRBJ2-3, with D possibly matching TRBD2 (7 bases). This CDR3 contains 16 residues. Germline V gene data show CDR1 as KGHSH and CDR2 as LQKENI. Trimming took off 4 bases at V and 2 bases at J, with 16 bases between the two ends. CDR3 loop: CASSLTGGLDTDTQYF. In nucleotides, the CDR3 is TGTGCCAGCTCACTCACGGGGGGCCTCGACACAGATACGCAGTATTTT.

This clone was observed a handful of times. This chain joins TRBV4-3 and TRBJ1-4, with TRBD1 as a possible D gene (6 bases). There are 15 residues in the CDR3. In germline, CDR1 is LGHNA, CDR2 YSLEER. Trimming removed 4 bases at V and 4 bases at J, with 13 bases between. The CDR3 region has the DNA TGCGCCAGCAGCCGGGGGCCCGCAGATAATGAAAAACTGTTTTTT. As protein: CASSRGPADNEKLFF.

The V call is TRBV2, the J call TRBJ2-2, with a possible D match to TRBD1 (6 bases). CDR1 and CDR2 (germline): SNHLY, FYNNEI. The CDR3 is 14 residues long. The V gene lost 10 bases and the J gene lost 1 base, with 13 bases spanning the gap. This CDR3 reads CATIQGQNTGELFF. CDR3 nucleotides: TGTGCCACCATACAGGGCCAGAACACCGGGGAGCTGTTTTTT.

The rearrangement links TRBV7-9 to TRBJ2-5, with D perhaps matching TRBD1 (5 bases). Germline V lookup: CDR1 SEHNR, CDR2 FQNEAQ (reference sequence). The V end was cut by 4 bases, the J end by 4 bases, with 16 bases between. The length of the CDR3 is 15 residues. CDR3 nucleotides: TGTGCCAGCAGCTCCTCGTACAGGATTGGAGAGACCCAGTACTTC. The encoded protein is CASSSSYRIGETQYF.